This T cell receptor beta chain derives from a study of naive and memory T cell subsets. CD4+ T cell IFNgamma after overnight CMV lysate exposure gave donor CMV status. Sequential positive selection took CD4 T cells first, then CD8 T cells. An equimolar mix of two oligonucleotides served as the beta constant-region primer for TRBC1 and TRBC2. The ligated cDNA underwent four PCR rounds using SP2 and nested alpha and beta constant-region primers. TCRdb used MiXCR to reprocess the UMI-ligation and nested PCR reads, holding one entry per CDR3 protein. This sample carries 80,000 to 95,000 distinct CDR3 sequences, over 9% of them seen once, and the ten largest clones take around 1.3%. Germline V lookup: CDR1 SGHAT, CDR2 FQNNGV. The CDR3 consists of 15 residues. The V end was cut by 1 base, the J end by 0 bases, with 7 bases between.

The receptor was isolated from a human donor in good health. The rearrangement links TRBV11-2 to TRBJ1-3, with no clear D. The sample comprised naive CD8+ T cells from blood. CDR3 amino acids: CASSLGGSSGNTIYF. The CDR3 coding sequence is TGTGCCAGCAGCTTAGGAGGGAGCTCTGGAAACACCATATATTTT.